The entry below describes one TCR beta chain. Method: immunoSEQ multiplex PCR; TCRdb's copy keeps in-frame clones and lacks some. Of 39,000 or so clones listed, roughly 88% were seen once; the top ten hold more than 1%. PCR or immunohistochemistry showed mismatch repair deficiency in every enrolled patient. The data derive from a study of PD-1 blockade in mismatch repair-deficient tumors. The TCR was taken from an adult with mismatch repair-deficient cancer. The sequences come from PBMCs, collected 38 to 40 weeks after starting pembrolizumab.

CDR3 amino acids: CASSLPGTAYNEQFF. DNA of the CDR3: TGTGCCAGCAGCTTGCCCGGGACAGCCTACAATGAGCAGTTCTTC. V usage is TRBV11-1 and J usage is TRBJ2-1, with 7 bases that match TRBD1. The V gene end was trimmed by 3 bases and the J gene end by 2 bases; junction bases not matched to a gene: 4. The CDR3 is 15 residues long. Germline V lookup: CDR1 SGHAT, CDR2 FQDESV (reference sequence).